These T cell receptor beta chains were read from a single sample in a study of blood T cell repertoires in COVID-19. Measured with immunoSEQ multiplex PCR; TCRdb has only the in-frame clones, and not every one. The sample includes 200,000 to 250,000 clones, 87% of them seen just once. Sequenced: peripheral blood. All receptors derive from a woman in her late teens or twenties who had recovered from COVID-19. CDR3s include the opening cysteine and the closing phenylalanine or tryptophan. The D gene is left open where the match is weak. A row's size may be missing; if present it is once, few, many or a size class.

CDR3 DNA | CDR3 protein | V gene | clone size | D gene | J gene
TGCAGCGTTGGGGGGGAGTATGGCTACACCTTC | CSVGGEYGYTF | TRBV29-1 | NA | NA | TRBJ1-2
TGTGCCAGCTCACCACTTTCAGGTGAAGCTTTCTTT | CASSPLSGEAFF | TRBV18 | NA | NA | TRBJ1-1
TGCGCCAGCAGCCAAGATTCAAGGGACAGCTTTCTTTATGGCTACACCTTC | CASSQDSRDSFLYGYTF | TRBV4-3 | NA | TRBD1 | TRBJ1-2
TGTGCCAGTAGGTTGGCAGACTATGGCTACACCTTC | CASRLADYGYTF | TRBV19 | NA | NA | TRBJ1-2
TGTGCCAGCAGTTTCGCAGAAGAGACCCAGTACTTC | CASSFAEETQYF | TRBV12-3/TRBV12-4 | once | NA | TRBJ2-5
TGTGCCAGCAGCTTTTTACAGGGGGTAAGCAATCAGCCCCAGCATTTT | CASSFLQGVSNQPQHF | TRBV7-9 | NA | TRBD1 | TRBJ1-5
TGTGCCAGCAGAGACAGGGGAATCCATGGCTACACCTTC | CASRDRGIHGYTF | TRBV6-5 | NA | TRBD1 | TRBJ1-2
TGTGCCAGCAGCTTTTACCAGGGGGATATCACTGAAGCTTTCTTT | CASSFYQGDITEAFF | TRBV11-3 | once | TRBD1 | TRBJ1-1
TGTGCCAGCAGTTTAGGAGGCAGCGGCTACACCTTC | CASSLGGSGYTF | TRBV12-3/TRBV12-4 | NA | NA | TRBJ1-2
TGTGCCAGCAGCTTAGGACAGGGAAGCCAGCCCCAGCATTTT | CASSLGQGSQPQHF | TRBV13 | NA | NA | TRBJ1-5
TGTGCCAGCAGCTCCGTGGGGGCCCCCTACGAGCAGTACTTC | CASSSVGAPYEQYF | TRBV13 | NA | NA | TRBJ2-7